The 22 T cell receptor beta chains given below trace back to one sample, sequenced in a study of blood T cell repertoires in COVID-19. Profiling relied on immunoSEQ multiplex PCR, and the TCRdb table lists in-frame clones only, not all of them. The table shows about 210,000 clones, with roughly 88% occurring only once. Sequenced: peripheral blood. The receptors derive from a man aged 18 to 35 with active or convalescent COVID-19.

V gene TRBV18 combines with J gene TRBJ2-3; 9 nucleotides match TRBD2. V shed 4 bases, J shed 1 base, and the junction held 3 bases outside the gene matches. This CDR3 has 15 residues. Germline CDR1 and CDR2: KGHSH and LQKENI. CDR3 in amino acids: CASSLTSGRTDTQYF. The CDR3 DNA reads TGTGCCAGCTCACTGACTAGCGGCCGCACAGATACGCAGTATTTT.

The rearrangement joins TRBV30 to TRBJ2-1; 14 bases agree with TRBD2. The CDR3 is 16 residues long. Germline assignment: CDR1 GTSNPN and CDR2 SVGIG (reference sequence). J gave up 8 bases and V 4 bases, and 10 bases lay outside the gene matches. CDR3 region: CAWTAPRTSGRHEQFF. Written as DNA, the CDR3 is TGTGCCTGGACCGCTCCCCGGACTAGCGGGAGGCATGAGCAGTTCTTC. Full variable domain (missing parts from reference TRBV30 and TRBJ2-1): SQTIHQWPATLVQPVGSPLSLECTVEGTSNPNLYWYRQAAGRGLQLLFYSVGIGQISSEVPQNLSASRPQDRQFILSSKKLLLSDSGFYLCAWTAPRTSGRHEQFFGPGTRLTVL.

This chain links TRBV15 with TRBJ2-1, with D possibly being TRBD2 (7 bases). The germline CDR1 and CDR2 sequences are LNHNV and YYDKDF (reference sequence). CDR3 length: 17 residues. Trimming cost V 8 bases and J 6 bases, with 26 bases left between them. CDR3 loop: CATQISTLSGTPNEQFF. The CDR3, as DNA: TGTGCCACCCAGATCTCGACACTCAGCGGGACACCCAATGAGCAGTTCTTC.

The CDR3 is CASSASGSHDEQFF. DNA of the CDR3: TGTGCCAGCAGCGCTAGCGGGAGTCACGATGAGCAGTTCTTC. The genes are TRBV9 and TRBJ2-1; TRBD2 matches 10 bases. Germline V gives CDR1 SGDLS, CDR2 YYNGEE. J lost 8 bases, V lost 3 bases, and 5 bases had no gene match. This CDR3 is built from 14 residues.

This clone was detected once. This chain connects TRBV10-2 to TRBJ2-5; weak D call: TRBD2 (6 bases). This CDR3 is 14 amino acids long. Between the trimmed V and J ends, which lost 3 bases and 2 bases, there was a span of 10 bases. Germline assignment: CDR1 WSHSY and CDR2 SAAADI. CDR3 DNA sequence: TGCGCCAGCAGTGAAAACGGGGGTCAAGAGACCCAGTACTTC. Protein product: CASSENGGQETQYF.

In this sample, this clone turned up a few times. The rearrangement uses TRBV14 and TRBJ1-3; D is unresolved. Germline loops: CDR1 SGHDN, CDR2 FVKESK. This CDR3 has 12 residues. With 1 base removed from V and 7 bases from J, the gap between germline ends came to 5 bases. The CDR3 DNA reads TGTGCCAGCAGCCAAGTCGGGAACACCATATATTTT. This sequence encodes CASSQVGNTIYF. The full variable domain, completed using reference TRBV14 and TRBJ1-3, is EAGVTQFPSHSVIEKGQTVTLRCDPISGHDNLYWYRRVMGKEIKFLLHFVKESKQDESGMPNNRFLAERTGGTYSTLKVQPAELEDSGVYFCASSQVGNTIYFGEGSWLTVV.

For the CDR3, the DNA is TGCGCCAGCAGCCAAGTCTTAGTGGGAGTTTACGAGCAGTACTTC. Translated, it gives CASSQVLVGVYEQYF. The chain recombines TRBV4-1 with TRBJ2-7, with a tentative D call TRBD2 (5 bases). The germline CDR1 and CDR2 sequences are MGHRA and YSYEKL. The CDR3 sequence is 15 residues long. V lost 1 base and J 4 bases, leaving 14 bases between the germline ends.

In its sample, this clone was seen a few times. The chain recombines TRBV7-9 with TRBJ1-2; D uncertain. The length of the CDR3 is 13 residues. V was shortened by 7 bases and J by 8 bases, with 17 bases between the two germline ends. Germline V CDR1 and CDR2: SEHNR, FQNEAQ (reference sequence). In DNA, the CDR3 is TGTGCCAGCATTCCGGAGGGAGGAGGAGGCTACACCTTC. Amino acids: CASIPEGGGGYTF.

The V and J genes are TRBV19 and TRBJ1-4; 10 bases map to TRBD1. From germline, CDR1 is LNHDA and CDR2 SQIVND (reference sequence). The V and J ends lost 4 bases and 6 bases, in that order; junction bases with no gene match: 5. The length of the CDR3 is 15 residues. The CDR3 DNA reads TGTGCCAGTAGTACCGGGACAGGGGATTATGAAAAACTGTTTTTT. Its protein product is CASSTGTGDYEKLFF. The full variable domain, in which reference TRBV19 and TRBJ1-4 provide the parts outside the CDR3, is DGGITQSPKYLFRKEGQNVTLSCEQNLNHDAMYWYRQDPGQGLRLIYYSQIVNDFQKGDIAEGYSVSREKKESFPLTVTSAQKNPTAFYLCASSTGTGDYEKLFFGSGTQLSVL.

The rearrangement uses TRBV5-1 and TRBJ2-5; D is unresolved. This CDR3 comprises 14 residues. Deletions cut 0 bases from V and 1 base from J, with 7 bases between. The V gene's germline CDR1 is SGHRS and CDR2 YFSETQ. CDR3 region: CASSLGQSQETQYF. The CDR3 nucleotides read TGCGCCAGCAGCTTGGGGCAGTCCCAAGAGACCCAGTACTTC.

This chain connects TRBV5-6 to TRBJ2-7, with 14 positions matching TRBD2. Germline V CDR1 and CDR2: SGHDT, YYEEEE. CDR3 length equals 17 residues. V was clipped by 6 bases and J by 4 bases; unmatched bases: 12. In nucleotides, the CDR3 is TGTGCCAGCACCACGGTGGGACTAGCGGGAGTGGGGTACGAGCAGTACTTC. Protein product: CASTTVGLAGVGYEQYF.

This chain links TRBV2 with TRBJ1-5; 7 bases fit TRBD1. CDR3 length equals 16 residues. Germline V lookup: CDR1 SNHLY, CDR2 FYNNEI. V shed 3 bases, J shed 0 bases, and the junction held 5 bases outside the gene matches. The CDR3 DNA follows: TGTGCCAGCAGTGAGGGGACAGCGTATAGCAATCAGCCCCAGCATTTT. Translation: CASSEGTAYSNQPQHF.

The chain joins TRBV6-5 to TRBJ1-4; D gene ambiguous. CDR3 length: 15 residues. V was shortened by 2 bases and J by 1 base, with 8 bases between the two germline ends. Germline values: CDR1 MNHEY, CDR2 SVGAGI. The CDR3 protein is CASSYGRQTNEKLFF. CDR3 bases: TGTGCCAGCAGTTACGGGCGCCAAACTAATGAAAAACTGTTTTTT.

The V call is TRBV6-4, the J call TRBJ1-1; TRBD1 matches at 8 bases. The CDR3 has 12 residues. J gave up 7 bases and V 6 bases, and 4 bases lay outside the gene matches. In germline, CDR1 is MRHNA, CDR2 SNTAGT. The CDR3 DNA reads TGTGCCAGCAGGGGACAGGCCGGTGAAGCTTTCTTT. It codes for CASRGQAGEAFF.

V and J are TRBV18 and TRBJ1-5, with a tentative D call TRBD1 (5 bases). V was cut by 5 bases and J by 5 bases, with 19 bases left in between. The CDR3 runs 16 residues. The germline V gene encodes CDR1 KGHSH and CDR2 LQKENI. CDR3 region: CASSTLGGGGDQPQHF. The CDR3 DNA reads TGTGCCAGCTCAACCCTGGGGGGTGGAGGAGATCAGCCCCAGCATTTT.

This chain uses TRBV7-9 with TRBJ2-1; a possible D gene is TRBD1 (5 bases). CDR3 size: 13 residues. Germline CDR1 and CDR2: SEHNR and FQNEAQ (reference sequence). V lost 3 bases and J lost 6, with 9 bases in between. In DNA, the CDR3 is TGTGCCAGCAGCTTGGGGCACTCCAATGAGCAGTTCTTC. It translates to CASSLGHSNEQFF.

The CDR3 bases are TGTGCCAGCACTCCTCGGGGTAGCGGGAGCCCAAGTGAGCAGTTCTTC. It is translated as CASTPRGSGSPSEQFF. The chain employs TRBV2 and TRBJ2-1, with 9 bases lining up with TRBD2. Germline values: CDR1 SNHLY, CDR2 FYNNEI. J gave up 9 bases and V 7 bases, and 16 bases lay outside the gene matches. This CDR3 spans 16 amino acids.

This clone was found a few times. V usage is TRBV10-3 and J usage is TRBJ1-1; D is unresolved. The CDR3 contains 12 residues. V was clipped by 3 bases and J by 1 base, with 3 bases between them. CDR1 is ENHRY, CDR2 SYGVKD, per germline. The chain's CDR3 is CAISDGNTEAFF. CDR3 coding DNA: TGTGCCATCAGTGACGGGAACACTGAAGCTTTCTTT.

The gene calls are TRBV6-2 or TRBV6-3 and TRBJ2-1; TRBD2 might be the D (5 bases). CDR3 size: 14 residues. Germline V gene data show CDR1 as MNHEY and CDR2 as SVGEGT. V shed 0 bases and J shed 15 bases, with 18 bases lying between them. The DNA of the CDR3 is TGTGCCAGCAGTTACTCGAGTCCGGGAACGATTAGGTTCTTC. This sequence encodes CASSYSSPGTIRFF.

This chain uses TRBV2 with TRBJ1-2; D may be TRBD1 (5 bases). Between the trimmed V and J ends, which lost 8 bases and 3 bases, there was a span of 10 bases. This CDR3 spans 12 amino acids. Germline loops: CDR1 SNHLY, CDR2 FYNNEI. The DNA of the CDR3 is TGTGCCAGCCAGGGCAACGACTATGGCTACACCTTC. Translated: CASQGNDYGYTF.

Note on this clone: At one of its ends the junction is not consistent with the germline gene, which may arise from a read error. The rearrangement links TRBV27 to TRBJ2-5; maybe TRBD2 (6 bases). From germline, CDR1 is MNHEY and CDR2 SMNVEV (reference sequence). This CDR3 contains 12 residues. The CDR3 nucleotides are TGTGCCAGCAGACCCCAAGCGGGTACAAAGGACTTC. Protein product: CASRPQAGTKDF.

J is TRBJ2-1 and V is TRBV5-1, with 8 bases aligning to TRBD2. Losses at the gene ends were 0 bases for V and 1 base for J; bases not matched to a gene: 0. Germline-derived CDR1 and CDR2 are SGHRS and YFSETQ. The CDR3 contains 15 residues. The CDR3 is CASSLVAGSYNEQFF. In DNA form, the CDR3 reads TGCGCCAGCAGCTTGGTAGCGGGGTCCTACAATGAGCAGTTCTTC. The full variable domain, rest sourced from reference TRBV5-1 and TRBJ2-1, is KAGVTQTPRYLIKTRGQQVTLSCSPISGHRSVSWYQQTPGQGLQFLFEYFSETQRNKGNFPGRFSGRQFSNSRSEMNVSTLELGDSALYLCASSLVAGSYNEQFFGPGTRLTVL.